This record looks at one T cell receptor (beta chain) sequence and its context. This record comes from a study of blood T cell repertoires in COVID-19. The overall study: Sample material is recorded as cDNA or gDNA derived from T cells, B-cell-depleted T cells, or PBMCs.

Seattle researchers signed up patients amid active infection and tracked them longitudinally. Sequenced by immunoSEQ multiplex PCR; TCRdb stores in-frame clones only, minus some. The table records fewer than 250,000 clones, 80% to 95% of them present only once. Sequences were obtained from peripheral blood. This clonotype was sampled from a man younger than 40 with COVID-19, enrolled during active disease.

The CDR3 is CASSDSRQAVEQYF. In DNA, the CDR3 is TGCGCCAGCAGTGACTCCCGACAGGCGGTCGAGCAGTACTTC. The chain links TRBV10-1 to TRBJ2-7; tentative D call: TRBD1 (6 bases). The V end lost 3 bases, the J end lost 6 bases, and 15 bases lay between the germline ends. In germline, CDR1 is WNHNN, CDR2 SYGVQD (reference sequence). The CDR3 runs to 14 residues.